This TCR beta chain was captured by sequencing in a study of blood T cell repertoires in COVID-19. Study at large: COVID-19 samples collected from the United States, Italy and Spain covered acute and convalescent phases. Sample material is recorded as cDNA or gDNA derived from T cells, B-cell-depleted T cells, or PBMCs.

CDR1 is SGHKS, CDR2 YYEKEE, per germline (reference sequence). Trimming stripped 0 bases from V and 0 bases from J, with 9 bases between. The CDR3 extends over 16 amino acids. In the authors' workflow: Reference gene primers were amplified, and this amplification served to estimate nucleated cell counts. Assay: immunoSEQ multiplex PCR; the TCRdb copy retains only in-frame clones and omits some. V and J calls and clone size are as listed in that table; D and trimming were resolved from the DNA. The sample contains roughly 250,000 clones, 81% of which appear only once. The gene calls are TRBV5-5 and TRBJ1-4; no clear D gene. The receptor was isolated from a woman aged 60-75 years with active or convalescent COVID-19. Sequencing was performed on peripheral blood. The chain's CDR3 is CASSLGAISTNEKLFF. The CDR3 DNA reads as TGTGCCAGCAGCTTGGGAGCGATTTCAACTAATGAAAAACTGTTTTTT.